Following are 2 T cell receptor beta chains from one sample sequenced in a study of blood T cell repertoires in COVID-19. Here immunoSEQ multiplex PCR was the method, and the copy in TCRdb shows in-frame clones only, minus some. The sample consists of approximately 190,000 clones, roughly four fifths of them appearing once. The sequenced sample was peripheral blood. These receptors originate from a man under 40 with active or convalescent COVID-19.

The chain couples TRBV5-1 to TRBJ2-7, with TRBD1 matching over 9 bases. V dropped 4 bases and J dropped 1; count of bases not matched to a gene: 6. This CDR3 comprises 15 residues. Germline-derived CDR1 and CDR2 are SGHRS and YFSETQ. CDR3 amino acids: CASSPDRGLSYEQYF. The CDR3 DNA is TGCGCCAGCAGCCCCGACAGGGGGTTATCCTACGAGCAGTACTTC.

The rearrangement uses TRBV11-2 and TRBJ1-2; the match to TRBD1 covers 7 bases. The V and J ends lost 4 bases and 6 bases, in that order; junction bases with no gene match: 5. The length of the CDR3 is 13 residues. Germline V gene lookup returns CDR1 SGHAT and CDR2 FQNNGV. This CDR3 reads CASSSGTEHGYTF. CDR3 bases: TGTGCCAGCAGCTCCGGGACAGAGCATGGCTACACCTTC. The whole variable domain, remainder taken from reference TRBV11-2 and TRBJ1-2, is EAGVAQSPRYKIIEKRQSVAFWCNPISGHATLYWYQQILGQGPKLLIQFQNNGVVDDSQLPKDRFSAERLKGVDSTLKIQPAKLEDSAVYLCASSSGTEHGYTFGSGTRLTVV.